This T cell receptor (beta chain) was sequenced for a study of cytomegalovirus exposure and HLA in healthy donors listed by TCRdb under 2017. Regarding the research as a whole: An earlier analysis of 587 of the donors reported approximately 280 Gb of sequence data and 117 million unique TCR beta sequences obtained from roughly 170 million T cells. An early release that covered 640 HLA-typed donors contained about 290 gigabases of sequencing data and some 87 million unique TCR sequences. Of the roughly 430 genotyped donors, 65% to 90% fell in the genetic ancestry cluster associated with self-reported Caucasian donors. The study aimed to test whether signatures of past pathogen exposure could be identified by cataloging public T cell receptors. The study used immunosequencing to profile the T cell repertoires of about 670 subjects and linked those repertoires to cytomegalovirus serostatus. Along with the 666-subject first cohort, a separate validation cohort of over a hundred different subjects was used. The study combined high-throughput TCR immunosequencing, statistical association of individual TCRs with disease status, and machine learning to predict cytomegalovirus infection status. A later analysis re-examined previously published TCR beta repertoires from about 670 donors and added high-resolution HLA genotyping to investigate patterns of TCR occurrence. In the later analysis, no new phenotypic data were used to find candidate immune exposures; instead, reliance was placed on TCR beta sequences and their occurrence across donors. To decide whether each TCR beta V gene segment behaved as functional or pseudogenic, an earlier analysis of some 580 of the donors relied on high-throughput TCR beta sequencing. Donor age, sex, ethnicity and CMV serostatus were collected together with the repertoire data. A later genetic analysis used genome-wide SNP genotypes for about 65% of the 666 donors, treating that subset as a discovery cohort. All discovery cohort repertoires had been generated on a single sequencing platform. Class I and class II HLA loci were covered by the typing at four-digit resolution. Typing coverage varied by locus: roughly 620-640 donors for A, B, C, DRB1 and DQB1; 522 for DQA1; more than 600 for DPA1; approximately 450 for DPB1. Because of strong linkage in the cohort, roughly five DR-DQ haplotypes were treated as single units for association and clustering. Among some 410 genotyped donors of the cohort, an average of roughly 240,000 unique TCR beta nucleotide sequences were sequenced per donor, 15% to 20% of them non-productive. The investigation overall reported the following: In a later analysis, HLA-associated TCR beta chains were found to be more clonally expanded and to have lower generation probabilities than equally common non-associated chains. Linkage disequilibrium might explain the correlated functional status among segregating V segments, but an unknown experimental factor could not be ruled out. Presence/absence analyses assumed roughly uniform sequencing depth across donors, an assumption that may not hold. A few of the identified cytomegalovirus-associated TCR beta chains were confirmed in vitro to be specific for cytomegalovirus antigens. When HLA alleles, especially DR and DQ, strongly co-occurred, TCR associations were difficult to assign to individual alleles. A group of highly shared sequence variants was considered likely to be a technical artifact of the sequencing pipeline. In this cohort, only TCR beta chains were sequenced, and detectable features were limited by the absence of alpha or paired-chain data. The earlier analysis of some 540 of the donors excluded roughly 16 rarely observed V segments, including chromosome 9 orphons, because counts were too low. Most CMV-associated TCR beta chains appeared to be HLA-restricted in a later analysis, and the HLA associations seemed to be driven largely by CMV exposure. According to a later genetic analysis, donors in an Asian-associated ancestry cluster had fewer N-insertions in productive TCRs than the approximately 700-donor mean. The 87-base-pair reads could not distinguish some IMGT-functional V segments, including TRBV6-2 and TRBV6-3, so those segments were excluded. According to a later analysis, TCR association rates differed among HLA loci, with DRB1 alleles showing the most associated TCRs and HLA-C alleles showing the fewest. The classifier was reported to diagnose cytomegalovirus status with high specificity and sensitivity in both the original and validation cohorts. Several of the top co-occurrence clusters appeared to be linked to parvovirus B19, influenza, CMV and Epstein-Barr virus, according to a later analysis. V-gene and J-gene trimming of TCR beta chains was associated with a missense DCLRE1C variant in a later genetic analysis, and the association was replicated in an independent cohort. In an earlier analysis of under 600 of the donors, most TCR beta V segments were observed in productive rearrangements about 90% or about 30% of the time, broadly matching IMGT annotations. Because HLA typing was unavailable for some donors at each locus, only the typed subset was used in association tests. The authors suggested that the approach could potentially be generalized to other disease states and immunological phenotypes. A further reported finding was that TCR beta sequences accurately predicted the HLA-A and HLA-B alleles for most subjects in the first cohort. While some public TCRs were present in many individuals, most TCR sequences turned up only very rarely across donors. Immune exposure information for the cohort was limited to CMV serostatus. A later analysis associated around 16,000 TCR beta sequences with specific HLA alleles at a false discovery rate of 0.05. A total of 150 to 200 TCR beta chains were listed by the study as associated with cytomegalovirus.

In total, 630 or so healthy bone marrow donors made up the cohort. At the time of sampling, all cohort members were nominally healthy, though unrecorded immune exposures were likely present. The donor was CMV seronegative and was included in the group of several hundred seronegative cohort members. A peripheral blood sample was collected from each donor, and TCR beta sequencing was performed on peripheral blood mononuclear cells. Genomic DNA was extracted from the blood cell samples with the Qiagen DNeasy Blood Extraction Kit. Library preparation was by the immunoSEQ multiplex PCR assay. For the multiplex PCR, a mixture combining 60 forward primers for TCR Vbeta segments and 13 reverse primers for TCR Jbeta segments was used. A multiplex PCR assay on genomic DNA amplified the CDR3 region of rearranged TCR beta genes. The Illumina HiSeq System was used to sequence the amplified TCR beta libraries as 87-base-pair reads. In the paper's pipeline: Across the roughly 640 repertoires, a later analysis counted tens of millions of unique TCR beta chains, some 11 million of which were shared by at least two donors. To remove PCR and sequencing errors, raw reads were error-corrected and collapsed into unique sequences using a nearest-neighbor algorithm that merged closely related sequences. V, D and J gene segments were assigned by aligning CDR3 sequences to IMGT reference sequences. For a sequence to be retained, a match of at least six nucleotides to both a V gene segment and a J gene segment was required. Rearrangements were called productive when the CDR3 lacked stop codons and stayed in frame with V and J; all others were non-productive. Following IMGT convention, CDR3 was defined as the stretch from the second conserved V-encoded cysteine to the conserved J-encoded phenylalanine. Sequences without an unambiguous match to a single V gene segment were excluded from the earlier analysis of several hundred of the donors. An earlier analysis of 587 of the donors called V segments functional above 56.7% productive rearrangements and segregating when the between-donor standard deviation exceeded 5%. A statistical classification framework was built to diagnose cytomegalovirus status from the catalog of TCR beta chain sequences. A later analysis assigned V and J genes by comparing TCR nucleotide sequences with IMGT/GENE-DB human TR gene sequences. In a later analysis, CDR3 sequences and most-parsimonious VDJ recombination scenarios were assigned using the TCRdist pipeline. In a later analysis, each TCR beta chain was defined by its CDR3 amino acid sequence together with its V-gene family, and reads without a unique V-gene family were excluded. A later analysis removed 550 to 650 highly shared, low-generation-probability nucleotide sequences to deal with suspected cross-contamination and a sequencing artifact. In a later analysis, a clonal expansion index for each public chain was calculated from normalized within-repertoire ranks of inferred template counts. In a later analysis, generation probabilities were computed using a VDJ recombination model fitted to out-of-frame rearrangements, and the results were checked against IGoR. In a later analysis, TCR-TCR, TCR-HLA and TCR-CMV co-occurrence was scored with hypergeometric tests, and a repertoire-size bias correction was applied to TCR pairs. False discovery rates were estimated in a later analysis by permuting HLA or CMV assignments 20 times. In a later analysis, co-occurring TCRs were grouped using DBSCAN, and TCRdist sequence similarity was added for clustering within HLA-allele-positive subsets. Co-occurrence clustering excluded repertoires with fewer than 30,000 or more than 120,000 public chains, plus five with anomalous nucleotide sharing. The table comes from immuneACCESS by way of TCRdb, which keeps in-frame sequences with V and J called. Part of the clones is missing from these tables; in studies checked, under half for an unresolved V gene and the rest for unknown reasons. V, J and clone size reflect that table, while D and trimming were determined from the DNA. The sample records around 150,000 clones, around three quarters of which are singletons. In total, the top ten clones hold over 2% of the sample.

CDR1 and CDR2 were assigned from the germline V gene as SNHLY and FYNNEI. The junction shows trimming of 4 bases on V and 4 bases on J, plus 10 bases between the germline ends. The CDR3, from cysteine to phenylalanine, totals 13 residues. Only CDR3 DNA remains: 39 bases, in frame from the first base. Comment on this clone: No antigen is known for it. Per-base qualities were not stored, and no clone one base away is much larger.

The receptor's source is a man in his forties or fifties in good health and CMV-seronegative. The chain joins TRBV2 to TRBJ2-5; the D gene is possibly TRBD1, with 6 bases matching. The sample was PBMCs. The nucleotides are TGTGCCAGCAGTGCTGGCAGGGGAGAGACCCAGTACTTC. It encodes CASSAGRGETQYF.